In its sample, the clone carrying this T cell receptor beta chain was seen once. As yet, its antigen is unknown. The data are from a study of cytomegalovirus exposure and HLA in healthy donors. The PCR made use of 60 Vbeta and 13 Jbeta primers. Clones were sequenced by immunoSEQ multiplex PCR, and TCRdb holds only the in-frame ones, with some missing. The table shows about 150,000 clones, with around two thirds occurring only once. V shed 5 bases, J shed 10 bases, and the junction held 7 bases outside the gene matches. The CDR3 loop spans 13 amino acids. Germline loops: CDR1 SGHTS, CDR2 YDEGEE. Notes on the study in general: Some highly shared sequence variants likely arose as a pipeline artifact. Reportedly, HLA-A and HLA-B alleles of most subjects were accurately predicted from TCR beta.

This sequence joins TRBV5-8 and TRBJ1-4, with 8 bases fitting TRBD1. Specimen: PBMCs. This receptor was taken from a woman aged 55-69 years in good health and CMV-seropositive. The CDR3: CASSYGQGGKLFF. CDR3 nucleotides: TGTGCCAGCAGTTACGGACAGGGAGGAAAACTGTTTTTT. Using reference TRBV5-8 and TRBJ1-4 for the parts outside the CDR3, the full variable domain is EAGVTQSPTHLIKTRGQQATLRCSPISGHTSVYWYQQALGLGLQFLLWYDEGEERNRGNFPPRFSGRQFPNYSSELNVNALELEDSALYLCASSYGQGGKLFFGSGTQLSVL.